The 32 T cell receptor beta chains listed next were all sequenced from one sample in a study of blood T cell repertoires in COVID-19 (TCRdb year 2020). Receptor amplification or capture employed the immunoSEQ multiplex PCR assay. What TCRdb holds here is the immuneACCESS table cut down to in-frame rearrangements. Part of the clones is not present; checked against another copy, under half of the missing clones reflect an unresolved V gene, and the others are unexplained. The sample has around 250,000 clones on record, 86% of them singletons. The ten top clones hold roughly 4% of the sample. What was sequenced was peripheral blood. These receptors were taken from a man aged 18 to 29 with active or convalescent COVID-19.

CDR3 region: CASSLTGSNSPLHF. CDR3 bases: TGTGCCAGCAGCTTAACAGGGAGCAATTCACCCCTCCACTTT. The rearrangement links TRBV7-3 to TRBJ1-6, with D uncertain. V lost 0 bases and J lost 7, with 7 bases in between. Per germline, CDR1 SGHTA and CDR2 FQGTGA. The CDR3 is 14 amino acids.

V usage is TRBV28 and J usage is TRBJ1-4; 9 nucleotides line up with TRBD1. V trimming: 5 bases; J trimming: 8 bases; junction bases outside the gene matches: 6. The CDR3 extends over 14 amino acids. The V gene's germline CDR1 is MDHEN and CDR2 SYDVKM. The CDR3 loop reads CASSITGGWEKLFF. CDR3 bases: TGTGCCAGCAGTATTACAGGGGGCTGGGAAAAACTGTTTTTT.

The rearrangement links TRBV15 to TRBJ1-4; D is unclear. The germline V gene encodes CDR1 LNHNV and CDR2 YYDKDF (reference sequence). The CDR3 loop spans 12 amino acids. V was cut by 5 bases and J by 5 bases, with 6 bases left in between. The CDR3 region is CATSGANEKLFF. CDR3 coding DNA: TGTGCCACCAGCGGAGCGAATGAAAAACTGTTTTTT. The full variable domain, in which reference TRBV15 and TRBJ1-4 provide the parts outside the CDR3, is DAMVIQNPRYQVTQFGKPVTLSCSQTLNHNVMYWYQQKSSQAPKLLFHYYDKDFNNEADTPDNFQSRRPNTSFCFLDIRSPGLGDTAMYLCATSGANEKLFFGSGTQLSVL.

In nucleotides, the CDR3 is TGTGCCAGCAGCTTAGATCTGCGGGGGGGATACACAGATACGCAGTATTTT. Translated: CASSLDLRGGYTDTQYF. V is TRBV11-2 and J is TRBJ2-3; 9 positions match TRBD2. The CDR3 sequence is 17 residues long. The germline CDR1 and CDR2 sequences are SGHAT and FQNNGV. With 0 bases clipped from V and 2 bases from J, the junction kept 6 bases outside the gene matches.

The chain couples TRBV28 to TRBJ2-5; TRBD2 is a possible D gene (5 bases). Germline V gene data show CDR1 as MDHEN and CDR2 as SYDVKM. Trimming left V 5 bases short and J 5 bases short, with 15 bases between. The CDR3 has 14 residues. CDR3 nucleotide sequence: TGTGCCAGCAGTACCCCAATGGGCGGGGAGACCCAGTACTTC. Amino acid sequence: CASSTPMGGETQYF.

The chain combines TRBV29-1 with TRBJ2-3; possible D gene TRBD1, 6 bases. Germline V gene lookup returns CDR1 SQVTM and CDR2 ANQGSEA. The germline V and J ends were trimmed by 7 bases and 2 bases, with 10 bases remaining between them. The CDR3 runs to 12 residues. The CDR3: CSAGTPTDTQYF. The CDR3 DNA reads as TGCAGCGCCGGGACACCCACAGATACGCAGTATTTT.

The rearrangement joins TRBV9 to TRBJ1-5, with D hard to call. Germline V gene sequence: CDR1 SGDLS, CDR2 YYNGEE. V lost 0 bases and J 0 bases, leaving 7 bases between the germline ends. CDR3 length: 15 amino acids. In DNA, the CDR3 is TGTGCCAGCAGCGTAGATTTCCATAGCAATCAGCCCCAGCATTTT. This codes for CASSVDFHSNQPQHF.

V and J are TRBV9 and TRBJ2-7; 7 bases align to TRBD1. The CDR3 has 16 residues. J was trimmed by 3 bases and V by 3 bases; bases with no gene match: 12. Germline V gene data show CDR1 as SGDLS and CDR2 as YYNGEE. The DNA for the CDR3 is TGTGCCAGCAGCGCGAGGCAGGGGGTTGGAATCTACGAGCAGTACTTC. Amino acids: CASSARQGVGIYEQYF.

CDR3 sequence: CASSPHERTEAFF. CDR3 nucleotide sequence: TGTGCCAGCAGCCCCCACGAGCGCACTGAAGCTTTCTTT. The genes are TRBV11-2 and TRBJ1-1; D remains unclear. Germline lookup yields CDR1 SGHAT and CDR2 FQNNGV. The length of the CDR3 is 13 residues. Trimming stripped 5 bases from V and 4 bases from J, with 11 bases between.

The chain recombines TRBV2 with TRBJ1-1; possibly TRBD1 for D (5 bases). The CDR3 is 14 residues long. CDR1 and CDR2 from the germline V gene are SNHLY and FYNNEI. V was cut by 7 bases and J by 2 bases, with 14 bases left in between. The CDR3 coding sequence is TGTGCCAGCACCATAGGGGATCTTAACACTGAAGCTTTCTTT. Residues: CASTIGDLNTEAFF. Combining the CDR3 with reference TRBV2 and TRBJ1-1 gives the whole variable domain EPEVTQTPSHQVTQMGQEVILRCVPISNHLYFYWYRQILGQKVEFLVSFYNNEISEKSEIFDDQFSVERPDGSNFTLKIRSTKLEDSAMYFCASTIGDLNTEAFFGQGTRLTVV.

The V and J genes are TRBV5-1 and TRBJ2-1; the D gene is possibly TRBD2 (6 bases). Per the germline V gene, CDR1 is SGHRS and CDR2 is YFSETQ. Trimming removed 4 bases at V and 8 bases at J, with 19 bases between. This CDR3 is built from 15 residues. The CDR3 bases are TGCGCCAGCAGCAACTTCGGCGGGATAGGGGATGAGCAGTTCTTC. Translated, it gives CASSNFGGIGDEQFF.

The chain is built from TRBV6-2 or TRBV6-3 and TRBJ1-2; 8 nucleotides align to TRBD1. The CDR3 runs 12 residues. CDR1 and CDR2 (germline): MNHEY, SVGEGT. Trimming at V came to 5 bases and at J to 8 bases, leaving 4 bases not matched to a gene. CDR3 nucleotides: TGTGCCAGCAGTCAGGGGGCTGACGGCTACACCTTC. This codes for CASSQGADGYTF.

The rearrangement links TRBV19 to TRBJ1-1; 7 bases line up with TRBD1. The V gene's germline CDR1 is LNHDA and CDR2 SQIVND (reference sequence). CDR3 length: 14 amino acids. V lost 7 bases to trimming and J lost 0 bases; unmatched junction nucleotides: 5. CDR3 nucleotides: TGTGCCAGTATCCCAGACAGGGTGAACACTGAAGCTTTCTTT. Translated: CASIPDRVNTEAFF.

J is TRBJ2-5 and V is TRBV11-3; 13 nucleotides line up with TRBD2. The CDR3 runs to 15 residues. Germline CDR1 is SGHNT and CDR2 is YENEEA. With V trimmed by 5 bases and J by 5 bases, 5 bases remained unmatched. CDR3 sequence reads: CASSLLAGGRETQYF. In DNA form, the CDR3 reads TGTGCCAGCAGCCTACTAGCGGGAGGGCGTGAGACCCAGTACTTC.

This rearrangement joins TRBV7-6 to TRBJ2-5, with a possible D match to TRBD1 (5 bases). The CDR3 is made up of 16 amino acids. The V end was cut by 2 bases, the J end by 5 bases, with 18 bases between. CDR1 is SGHVS and CDR2 is FNYEAQ in the germline V gene. This chain's CDR3 is CASSLNGAGNKETQYF. CDR3 DNA: TGTGCCAGCAGCTTAAATGGGGCAGGGAATAAGGAGACCCAGTACTTC.

J is TRBJ2-1 and V is TRBV6-5, with D possibly TRBD2 on 6 matching bases. The CDR3 spans 15 residues. Germline CDR1 reads MNHEY; CDR2 reads SVGAGI. V was cut by 5 bases and J by 5 bases, with 16 bases left in between. CDR3 bases: TGTGCCAGCAGTAGCCAGGGAGGTTGGAACAATGAGCAGTTCTTC. The encoded protein is CASSSQGGWNNEQFF.

In this sample, this clone turned up a few times. V and J are TRBV6-5 and TRBJ2-7, with D maybe TRBD1 (5 bases). Germline CDR1 MNHEY, CDR2 SVGAGI. The CDR3 loop spans 13 amino acids. V dropped 6 bases and J dropped 2 bases, with 11 bases sitting between them. The CDR3 bases are TGTGCCAGCAGGCTCGGACATGCCTACGAGCAGTACTTC. This encodes CASRLGHAYEQYF.

This clone occurred once. J is TRBJ2-3 and V is TRBV30, with 7 positions matching TRBD2. Germline V gene data show CDR1 as GTSNPN and CDR2 as SVGIG (reference sequence). V lost 4 bases and J lost 0; bases outside the gene matches: 10. The CDR3 length is 16 residues. In DNA, the CDR3 is TGTGCCTGGACCTACGGGGGGAGCCCTAGCACAGATACGCAGTATTTT. This gives the protein CAWTYGGSPSTDTQYF.

The V call is TRBV7-9, the J call TRBJ1-4, with D possibly matching TRBD1 (5 bases). Looked up from germline, CDR1 is SEHNR and CDR2 is FQNEAQ (reference sequence). Trimming took off 6 bases at V and 8 bases at J, with 19 bases between the two ends. CDR3 length: 15 residues. CDR3 bases: TGTGCCAGCAGTTGGGGCCAGACCCCGAACGAAAAACTGTTTTTT. It codes for CASSWGQTPNEKLFF.

The V gene is TRBV19, the J gene TRBJ2-3; D perhaps matches TRBD2 (5 bases). This CDR3 has 15 amino acids. CDR1 is LNHDA, CDR2 SQIVND, per germline (reference sequence). V dropped 5 bases and J dropped 8 bases, with 20 bases sitting between them. The CDR3 bases are TGTGCCAGTAGTTACTCTAGAATTCGGGGTGGTACGCAGTATTTT. Its protein product is CASSYSRIRGGTQYF.

V and J are TRBV7-9 and TRBJ2-3; tentatively, D is TRBD2 (7 bases). CDR1 is SEHNR and CDR2 is FQNEAQ in the germline V gene (reference sequence). Trimming removed 3 bases at V and 5 bases at J, with 18 bases between. This CDR3 comprises 16 residues. CDR3 nucleotides: TGTGCCAGCAGCTTTGGGACGGGGGGCCGAGTAGATACGCAGTATTTT. This translates into CASSFGTGGRVDTQYF. Full variable domain (rest looked up from reference TRBV7-9 and TRBJ2-3): DTGVSQNPRHKITKRGQNVTFRCDPISEHNRLYWYRQTLGQGPEFLTYFQNEAQLEKSRLLSDRFSAERPKGSFSTLEIQRTEQGDSAMYLCASSFGTGGRVDTQYFGPGTRLTVL.

In its sample, this clone was seen a few times. This chain uses TRBV19 with TRBJ1-2; D perhaps matches TRBD1 (5 bases). The CDR3 loop spans 13 amino acids. Germline values: CDR1 LNHDA, CDR2 SQIVND (reference sequence). Deletions cut 7 bases from V and 1 base from J, with 10 bases between. The CDR3 region is CASNRGFNYGYTF. In DNA form, the CDR3 reads TGTGCCAGTAATAGGGGATTTAACTATGGCTACACCTTC. Full variable domain (rest looked up from reference TRBV19 and TRBJ1-2): DGGITQSPKYLFRKEGQNVTLSCEQNLNHDAMYWYRQDPGQGLRLIYYSQIVNDFQKGDIAEGYSVSREKKESFPLTVTSAQKNPTAFYLCASNRGFNYGYTFGSGTRLTVV.

The V and J genes are TRBV11-1 and TRBJ2-1; 7 positions match TRBD2. Germline V gene sequence: CDR1 SGHAT, CDR2 FQDESV (reference sequence). This CDR3 is 12 amino acids long. The CDR3 bases are TGTTCCACCGGGGGACTATACAATGAGCAGTTCTTC. Translation: CSTGGLYNEQFF.

J is TRBJ1-2 and V is TRBV6-2 or TRBV6-3; D might be TRBD1 (5 bases). This CDR3 region has 12 residues. CDR1 MNHEY and CDR2 SVGEGT come from the germline V gene. Deletions cut 6 bases from V and 5 bases from J, with 10 bases between. In DNA form, the CDR3 reads TGTGCCAGCAGCTGGGACTTATATGGCTACACCTTC. This gives the protein CASSWDLYGYTF.

V usage is TRBV27 and J usage is TRBJ1-5; tentatively, D is TRBD1 (6 bases). This CDR3 comprises 13 residues. Trimming removed 8 bases from V and 6 bases from J, with 14 bases in between. The germline V gene has CDR1 MNHEY and CDR2 SMNVEV (reference sequence). In DNA form, the CDR3 reads TGTGCCAGCTCCTGGGGGCTGGGTCAGCCCCAGCATTTT. Its protein product is CASSWGLGQPQHF.

The CDR3 protein is CASSHQQGQYNYGYTF. Here the CDR3 DNA reads TGTGCCAGCAGTCACCAGCAAGGACAGTATAACTATGGCTACACCTTC. The chain employs TRBV6-6 and TRBJ1-2, with a tentative D call TRBD1 (6 bases). Germline V CDR1 and CDR2: MNHNY, SVGAGI (reference sequence). V lost 5 bases and J lost 1, with 17 bases in between. CDR3 length: 16 residues.

This clone was observed once. This chain links TRBV16 with TRBJ1-1; no clear D. Germline V gene sequence: CDR1 KGHSY, CDR2 FQNENV. With 7 bases removed from V and 3 bases from J, the gap between germline ends came to 6 bases. The CDR3 is made up of 11 amino acids. This chain's CDR3 is CASTIYTEAFF. CDR3 coding DNA: TGTGCCAGCACTATATACACTGAAGCTTTCTTT.

The rearrangement uses TRBV28 and TRBJ1-2; perhaps TRBD1 as D (6 bases). CDR3 length equals 14 residues. V gave up 3 bases and J gave up 8 bases, with 16 bases separating them. CDR1 is MDHEN and CDR2 is SYDVKM in the germline V gene. The CDR3 sequence is CASSLGHPRRGYTF. DNA of the CDR3: TGTGCCAGCAGTTTGGGACACCCCCGGAGAGGCTACACCTTC.

The CDR3 spells CASSIAQTGGRGQPQHF. DNA of the CDR3: TGTGCCAGTAGTATAGCCCAGACAGGGGGCCGGGGTCAGCCCCAGCATTTT. The rearrangement links TRBV19 to TRBJ1-5, with 10 bases aligning to TRBD1. This CDR3 spans 17 amino acids. Germline V gene lookup returns CDR1 LNHDA and CDR2 SQIVND (reference sequence). V lost 1 base and J lost 6; bases outside the gene matches: 9. The whole variable domain, remainder taken from reference TRBV19 and TRBJ1-5, is DGGITQSPKYLFRKEGQNVTLSCEQNLNHDAMYWYRQDPGQGLRLIYYSQIVNDFQKGDIAEGYSVSREKKESFPLTVTSAQKNPTAFYLCASSIAQTGGRGQPQHFGDGTRLSIL.

The chain joins TRBV10-3 to TRBJ2-1, with a possible D match to TRBD2 (6 bases). CDR1 ENHRY and CDR2 SYGVKD come from the germline V gene. The CDR3 has 19 residues. V was clipped by 11 bases and J by 4 bases, with 33 bases between them. The CDR3 region is CAVLPGGKGRAVSYNEQFF. The CDR3 DNA sequence: TGTGCCGTACTCCCCGGGGGAAAAGGCCGGGCGGTCTCTTACAATGAGCAGTTCTTC.

Notes on this clone: The identical CDR3 is also encoded by other nucleotide sequences in the sample. The rearrangement uses TRBV6-2 or TRBV6-3 and TRBJ1-2; D is possibly TRBD1 (5 bases). The V end lost 4 bases, the J end lost 5 bases, and 5 bases lay between the germline ends. The CDR3 is 11 residues long. Germline values: CDR1 MNHEY, CDR2 SVGEGT. This CDR3 reads CASSSGYGYTF. DNA for the CDR3: TGTGCCAGCAGTTCAGGGTATGGCTACACCTTC.

This clone has a single count. V gene TRBV18 combines with J gene TRBJ2-7; 8 bases are a match to TRBD1. CDR1 and CDR2 (germline): KGHSH, LQKENI. V lost 1 base to trimming and J lost 1 base; unmatched junction nucleotides: 3. The CDR3 sequence is 15 residues long. CDR3 loop: CASSPQGQESYEQYF. DNA of the CDR3: TGTGCCAGCTCACCACAGGGACAGGAGTCCTACGAGCAGTACTTC.